This is a list of T cell receptor beta chains from one sample in a study of CD8 T cells in ankylosing spondylitis. From the 5' RACE reads, TCRdb called clonotypes with MiXCR, one entry per CDR3 protein. There are hundreds of thousands of distinct CDR3 sequences in the sample; more than 9.5% occur only once, and approximately 6.3% lies in the top ten. Source material: blood, either unsorted or a sorted T cell fraction (not recorded which). The receptors come from a male donor with ankylosing spondylitis. The CDR3 runs from the conserved cysteine through the conserved F or W. D genes are given only for firm matches. Clone size is shown for a subset of rows, as once, few, many or a class of expanded clone.

>TRBJ2-2|TRBD2|TRBV29-1|.
CSVRLAGGPHTGELFF
TGCAGCGTTCGACTAGCGGGAGGGCCCCACACCGGGGAGCTGTTTTTT
>TRBJ2-3|TRBD2|TRBV7-8|.
CASSLAAGGSTDTQYF
TGTGCCAGCAGCTTAGCAGCGGGAGGGAGCACAGATACGCAGTATTTT
>TRBJ2-2|TRBD1|TRBV6-7|.
CASSSGQKRPGELFF
TGTGCCAGCAGTTCGGGACAGAAGCGTCCCGGGGAGCTGTTTTTT
>TRBJ2-7|.|TRBV19|.
CASSIRGFDEQYF
TGTGCCAGTAGTATAAGGGGTTTCGACGAGCAGTACTTC
>TRBJ2-7|.|TRBV24-1|many
CATSERQDSYEQYF
TGTGCCACCAGTGAGAGGCAGGACTCCTACGAGCAGTACTTC
>TRBJ2-1|TRBD2|TRBV5-1|.
CASSLTSGRFNEQFF
TGCGCCAGCAGCCTGACTAGCGGGAGATTCAATGAGCAGTTCTTC
>TRBJ1-2|.|TRBV3-1|.
CASSRRTEYGYTF
TGTGCCAGCAGCAGAAGGACAGAGTATGGCTACACCTTC
>TRBJ2-7|TRBD1|TRBV20-1|few
CSAKRQGVWNEQYF
TGCAGTGCTAAAAGACAGGGGGTTTGGAACGAGCAGTACTTC
>TRBJ1-5|.|TRBV4-2|.
CASSQAEDSFNQPQHF
TGTGCCAGCAGCCAAGCCGAGGACAGCTTCAATCAGCCCCAGCATTTT
>TRBJ2-1|TRBD2|TRBV7-8|few
CASSSWTSGSPNEQFF
TGTGCCAGCAGCTCTTGGACTAGCGGGAGCCCGAATGAGCAGTTCTTC
>TRBJ2-4|.|TRBV5-1|.
CASSPPSIGRAKNIQYF
TGCGCCAGCAGCCCTCCCTCTATTGGGAGAGCCAAAAACATTCAGTACTTC
>TRBJ1-2|.|TRBV11-2|.
CASSSRGGDVDYGYTF
TGTGCCAGCAGCTCAAGAGGGGGGGACGTAGACTATGGCTACACCTTC
>TRBJ1-2|TRBD1|TRBV5-1|.
CASSWSRDRGGYTF
TGCGCCAGCAGCTGGTCCCGGGACAGGGGAGGCTACACCTTC
>TRBJ1-1|.|TRBV5-1|.
CASSQVVQQETNTEAFF
TGCGCCAGCAGCCAGGTGGTACAGCAAGAGACCAACACTGAAGCTTTCTTT
>TRBJ1-1|.|TRBV20-1|many
CSTFRAPTEAFF
TGCAGTACTTTTCGAGCCCCCACTGAAGCTTTCTTT
>TRBJ1-1|.|TRBV29-1|.
CSVPGHREAFF
TGCAGCGTTCCAGGACACCGCGAAGCTTTCTTT
>TRBJ2-1|.|TRBV5-1|.
CASSLSGVNNEQFF
TGCGCCAGCAGCTTGTCTGGCGTCAACAATGAGCAGTTCTTC
>TRBJ2-1|.|TRBV3-1|.
CASSRRPAGATYNEQFF
TGTGCCAGCAGCCGAAGACCAGCGGGCGCGACCTACAATGAGCAGTTCTTC
>TRBJ2-5|.|TRBV6-2/TRBV6-3|.
CASSFPGERETQYF
TGTGCCAGCAGTTTCCCGGGAGAGAGAGAGACCCAGTACTTC
>TRBJ2-1|TRBD2|TRBV5-1|many
CASSLAMGLVMNEQFF
TGCGCCAGCAGCCTGGCTATGGGACTAGTGATGAATGAGCAGTTCTTC
>TRBJ2-1|TRBD2|TRBV4-2|many
CASSQELAGGGAYNEQFF
TGTGCCAGCAGCCAAGAACTAGCGGGAGGAGGGGCCTACAATGAGCAGTTCTTC
>TRBJ2-1|TRBD1|TRBV5-1|few
CASSFSTGGSFSSYNEQFF
TGCGCCAGCAGCTTTTCGACAGGGGGCTCTTTTTCCTCCTACAATGAGCAGTTCTTC
>TRBJ2-3|TRBD1|TRBV11-2|few
CASSLFPRTGETTDTQYF
TGTGCCAGCAGCTTATTTCCCCGGACAGGGGAAACCACAGATACGCAGTATTTT
>TRBJ1-2|TRBD1|TRBV5-1|.
CASSSGQGESYGYTF
TGCGCCAGCAGCTCGGGGCAGGGGGAGTCCTATGGCTACACCTTC
>TRBJ2-2|.|TRBV24-1|.
CATSDLSTQSTGELFF
TGTGCCACCAGTGATTTATCGACTCAATCCACCGGGGAGCTGTTTTTT
>TRBJ2-6|.|TRBV6-6|.
CASSGSGANVLTF
TGTGCCAGCTCCGGCTCTGGGGCCAACGTCCTGACTTTC